These 14 T cell receptor beta chains came from one sample sequenced in a study of cytomegalovirus exposure and HLA in healthy donors. The study ran its PCR with 60 Vbeta and 13 Jbeta primers. The method was immunoSEQ multiplex PCR; TCRdb's version includes in-frame clones alone and lacks a portion of them. Here the sample spans fewer than 200,000 clones, 80% to 90% being singletons. The material sequenced was PBMCs. Receptors originate from a woman between 18 and 29 years old in good health and CMV-seropositive.

This chain links TRBV6-6 with TRBJ1-5; D is ambiguous. CDR1 is MNHNY, CDR2 SVGAGI, per germline (reference sequence). Trimming removed 6 bases at V and 3 bases at J, with 6 bases between. The CDR3 extends over 12 amino acids. The chain's CDR3 is CASRFNNQPQHF. CDR3 bases: TGTGCCAGCAGGTTTAACAATCAGCCCCAGCATTTT.

This clone has only one observation. The V and J genes are TRBV6-5 and TRBJ1-4, with a possible D match to TRBD1 (5 bases). V dropped 0 bases and J dropped 8 bases, with 16 bases sitting between them. CDR3 length: 16 residues. CDR1 is MNHEY and CDR2 is SVGAGI in the germline V gene. This CDR3 is CASSYSKGSGGEKLFF. CDR3 bases: TGTGCCAGCAGTTACTCGAAAGGATCGGGGGGGGAAAAACTGTTTTTT.

V is TRBV11-3 and J is TRBJ2-1; the D gene is possibly TRBD1 (6 bases). The CDR3 is 15 residues long. V lost 1 base to trimming and J lost 4 bases, with 11 bases between them. Per the germline V gene, CDR1 is SGHNT and CDR2 is YENEEA. In nucleotides, the CDR3 is TGTGCCAGCAGCTTAGGTCAACAGGGATACAATGAGCAGTTCTTC. Its protein product is CASSLGQQGYNEQFF.

J is TRBJ2-7 and V is TRBV10-3, with 9 bases lining up with TRBD1. The CDR3 has 17 amino acids. With V trimmed by 3 bases and J by 0 bases, 9 bases remained unmatched. CDR1 is ENHRY, CDR2 SYGVKD, per germline. The CDR3 protein is CAISEQDRGVHSYEQYF. The CDR3 DNA sequence: TGTGCCATCAGTGAACAAGACAGGGGGGTGCACTCCTACGAGCAGTACTTC.

There are a few counts of this clone. The J gene is TRBJ1-5, the V gene TRBV2; 11 bases agree with TRBD1. The trim removed 8 bases at V and 0 bases at J, leaving 6 bases unmatched. Germline values: CDR1 SNHLY, CDR2 FYNNEI. The CDR3 runs to 16 residues. CDR3 bases: TGTGCCAGCGTGGGACAGGGGGGGGTTAGCAATCAGCCCCAGCATTTT. Protein sequence: CASVGQGGVSNQPQHF.

This chain uses TRBV5-5 with TRBJ2-2; possibly TRBD2 for D (5 bases). Germline loops: CDR1 SGHKS, CDR2 YYEKEE (reference sequence). This CDR3 spans 14 amino acids. The V gene lost 4 bases and the J gene lost 7 bases, with 14 bases spanning the gap. CDR3 residues: CASSVGSVGGELFF. The CDR3 nucleotides read TGTGCCAGCAGCGTCGGTAGCGTCGGCGGGGAGCTGTTTTTT.

V is TRBV14 and J is TRBJ1-5; no clear D. In germline, CDR1 is SGHDN, CDR2 FVKESK. The length of the CDR3 is 18 residues. Trimming left V 3 bases short and J 0 bases short, with 18 bases between. CDR3 bases: TGTGCCAGCAGCCATCCCCTTTGGGCTCCATATAGCAATCAGCCCCAGCATTTT. Translating it yields CASSHPLWAPYSNQPQHF. Full variable domain (remainder filled in from reference TRBV14 and TRBJ1-5): EAGVTQFPSHSVIEKGQTVTLRCDPISGHDNLYWYRRVMGKEIKFLLHFVKESKQDESGMPNNRFLAERTGGTYSTLKVQPAELEDSGVYFCASSHPLWAPYSNQPQHFGDGTRLSIL.

This rearrangement joins TRBV7-9 to TRBJ1-2; D unclear. CDR3 length: 14 residues. The V gene lost 1 base and the J gene lost 4 bases, with 10 bases spanning the gap. Germline V gene data show CDR1 as SEHNR and CDR2 as FQNEAQ (reference sequence). CDR3 loop: CASSLGRVGYGYTF. The CDR3 region has the DNA TGTGCCAGCAGCTTAGGACGGGTAGGCTATGGCTACACCTTC.

Concerning this clone: One end of the junction varies from germline; a read error may be responsible. The J gene is TRBJ1-4, the V gene TRBV7-9, with a tentative D call TRBD1 (5 bases). CDR1 and CDR2 (germline): SEHNR, FQNEAQ (reference sequence). This CDR3 is built from 14 residues. This CDR3 is CSSSFRGSEEKLFF. The DNA for the CDR3 is TGTTCCAGCAGCTTTCGGGGGTCTGAAGAAAAACTGTTTTTT.

The chain is built from TRBV19 and TRBJ1-2; TRBD1 might be the D (6 bases). Trimming shortened V by 7 bases and J by 3 bases, and 15 bases separated the two germline ends. Looked up from germline, CDR1 is LNHDA and CDR2 is SQIVND (reference sequence). This CDR3 is built from 14 residues. The CDR3 DNA follows: TGTGCCAGTACCATAGGGGGGGCTGACTATGGCTACACCTTC. Its protein is CASTIGGADYGYTF.

This chain links TRBV30 with TRBJ1-1; no definite D call. V lost 3 bases and J lost 0, with 20 bases in between. The CDR3 sequence is 17 residues long. Germline values: CDR1 GTSNPN, CDR2 SVGIG (reference sequence). The CDR3 is CAWRTFYMRVMNTEAFF. CDR3 DNA sequence: TGTGCCTGGAGGACGTTTTATATGAGGGTTATGAACACTGAAGCTTTCTTT.

This sequence joins TRBV30 and TRBJ2-5; D might be TRBD2 (5 bases). CDR1 GTSNPN and CDR2 SVGIG come from the germline V gene (reference sequence). The CDR3 totals 15 residues. Trimming removed 4 bases from V and 2 bases from J, with 17 bases in between. CDR3 region: CAWTAVNVAQETQYF. CDR3 nucleotide sequence: TGTGCCTGGACAGCGGTAAACGTCGCTCAAGAGACCCAGTACTTC.

The V call is TRBV5-1, the J call TRBJ2-2, with D perhaps matching TRBD2 (5 bases). Trimming pared 2 bases from V and 1 base from J, leaving 12 bases between. There are 16 residues in the CDR3. Germline V lookup: CDR1 SGHRS, CDR2 YFSETQ. CDR3 amino acids: CASSLYDGVNTGELFF. The DNA for the CDR3 is TGCGCCAGCAGCTTATACGACGGGGTGAACACCGGGGAGCTGTTTTTT.

This clone was observed a single time. The chain uses TRBV10-2 and TRBJ2-2; a possible D gene is TRBD2 (5 bases). Germline V gives CDR1 WSHSY, CDR2 SAAADI. The length of the CDR3 is 12 residues. V dropped 7 bases and J dropped 5 bases, with 8 bases sitting between them. The CDR3 bases are TGCGCCAGCACCGAGGGTACCGGGGAGCTGTTTTTT. This gives the protein CASTEGTGELFF.